This TCR beta chain is drawn from a study of CXCR3-negative and CXCR3-positive naive CD8 T cells. At the level of the study: For each library, about 1.5 +/- 0.3 million TRB reads were obtained, roughly 140 million in total. Study outcomes and limitations: In both naive subsets diversity was comparably high, whereas memory CD8+ cells showed much lower diversity. The study found that naive CXCR3-negative and CXCR3-positive cells shared TRBV-TRBJ usage, while memory cells differed.

This CDR3 is 14 amino acids long. Germline assignment: CDR1 MDHEN and CDR2 SYDVKM. 5' RACE with UMI labels generated the TRB cDNA libraries. TCRdb derives one entry per CDR3 protein from the 5' RACE reads, leaving out DNA. Its table lists around 140,000 distinct CDR3 sequences. Every CD8+ subset sample held 300,000 flow-sorted cells, done in triplicate. Comments on this clonotype: Its cognate antigen is unknown.

Source material: naive CXCR3- CD8+ T cells from blood. Subset defined: CD45RO-CCR7+CD27+CD95- naive CD8+ T cells lacking CXCR3 (TNR3-). The TCR comes from a human donor in good health. Some clones in this sample may be carry-over from other donors' samples. This chain joins TRBV28 and TRBJ1-4; TCRdb names TRBD1, which stays unverified in the absence of DNA. CDR3 loop: CASSFQGAKEKLFF. Based on the CDR3 plus reference TRBV28 and TRBJ1-4, the full variable domain is DVKVTQSSRYLVKRTGEKVFLECVQDMDHENMFWYRQDPGLGLRLIYFSYDVKMKEKGDIPEGYSVSREKKERFSLILESASTNQTSMYLCASSFQGAKEKLFFGSGTQLSVL.